Listed here are 25 T cell receptor beta chains from one sample, sequenced in a study of blood T cell repertoires in COVID-19. Libraries were prepared by immunoSEQ multiplex PCR; TCRdb keeps only in-frame clonotypes and omits some of them. The sample lists fewer than 250,000 clones, 70% to 85% seen once, with around an eighth in the top ten. The sequenced sample consisted of peripheral blood. The receptors derive from a woman between 50 and 59 years old with acute or convalescent COVID-19.

This clone has just one count. The chain recombines TRBV25-1 with TRBJ2-2, with TRBD1 matching over 8 bases. Germline trimming cut 2 bases from V and 4 bases from J; bases unmatched to any gene: 9. CDR3 length: 17 amino acids. Germline loops: CDR1 MGHDK, CDR2 SYGVNS. The CDR3 DNA follows: TGTGCCAGCAGTGAACGGACAGGGACATCGGGCACCGGGGAGCTGTTTTTT. Protein product: CASSERTGTSGTGELFF.

This clone was recorded a few times. This chain connects TRBV30 to TRBJ2-3, with TRBD2 identical over 10 bases. This CDR3 spans 15 amino acids. CDR1 is GTSNPN and CDR2 is SVGIG in the germline V gene (reference sequence). Trimming at V came to 0 bases and at J to 2 bases, leaving 2 bases not matched to a gene. The CDR3 nucleotides are TGTGCCTGGAGTGTACTAGCGGGGTCCACAGATACGCAGTATTTT. This translates into CAWSVLAGSTDTQYF.

This clone is a singleton in its sample. The chain carries TRBV24-1 and TRBJ1-2; the D is unclear. V gave up 3 bases and J gave up 3 bases, with 16 bases separating them. In germline, CDR1 is KGHDR, CDR2 SFDVKD. The CDR3 has 16 amino acids. Here the CDR3 reads CATSDRRNNRDYGYTF. In nucleotides, the CDR3 is TGTGCCACCAGTGATAGGAGGAATAACAGAGACTATGGCTACACCTTC.

The chain uses TRBV7-6 and TRBJ2-1, with D perhaps matching TRBD1 (6 bases). Trimming took off 5 bases at V and 4 bases at J, with 9 bases between the two ends. The germline V gene has CDR1 SGHVS and CDR2 FNYEAQ. This CDR3 is 13 amino acids long. CDR3 region: CASSLGQYNEQFF. The CDR3 DNA is TGTGCCAGCAGCCTTGGACAGTACAATGAGCAGTTCTTC.

The genes are TRBV27 and TRBJ2-2; 12 bases align to TRBD2. Germline values: CDR1 MNHEY, CDR2 SMNVEV (reference sequence). The CDR3 has 19 residues. V lost 5 bases, J lost 4 bases, and 14 bases stayed unmatched. The CDR3 sequence is CASSPLTSGSGWVTGELFF. CDR3 nucleotide sequence: TGTGCCAGCAGTCCCCTGACTAGCGGGAGTGGGTGGGTCACCGGGGAGCTGTTTTTT.

The rearrangement joins TRBV7-6 to TRBJ2-5; 14 bases fit TRBD2. Germline CDR1 and CDR2: SGHVS and FNYEAQ. This CDR3 is built from 18 residues. The junction had 11 bases not matched to a gene; V was cut back by 4 bases and J by 4 bases. DNA of the CDR3: TGTGCCAGCAGCTCGGGACTAGCGGGAGTGCATAAGGGAGAGACCCAGTACTTC. This codes for CASSSGLAGVHKGETQYF.

The chain recombines TRBV27 with TRBJ2-7; D may be TRBD1 (5 bases). The CDR3 extends over 13 amino acids. Per germline, CDR1 MNHEY and CDR2 SMNVEV (reference sequence). V shed 6 bases and J shed 2 bases, with 11 bases lying between them. CDR3 in amino acids: CASSRTYTYEQYF. Here the CDR3 DNA reads TGTGCCAGCAGCAGGACATACACCTACGAGCAGTACTTC.

The chain carries TRBV9 and TRBJ2-7; D is possibly TRBD2 (5 bases). Germline CDR1 and CDR2: SGDLS and YYNGEE. Trimming removed 1 base from V and 2 bases from J, with 10 bases in between. The CDR3 runs 14 residues. The CDR3 DNA reads TGTGCCAGCAGCGTATCAGCGGTACCCTACGAGCAGTACTTC. The encoded protein is CASSVSAVPYEQYF.

CDR3 DNA sequence: TGTGCCAGCAGCCTCCGGGGGGATAACACTGAAGCTTTCTTT. Encoded protein: CASSLRGDNTEAFF. The V call is TRBV9, the J call TRBJ1-1; tentative D call: TRBD1 (5 bases). V dropped 4 bases and J dropped 2 bases, with 12 bases sitting between them. This CDR3 has 14 residues. The germline V gene encodes CDR1 SGDLS and CDR2 YYNGEE.

The rearrangement uses TRBV7-8 and TRBJ2-3; perhaps TRBD2 as D (5 bases). CDR1 is SGHVS, CDR2 FQNEAQ, per germline. V lost 2 bases and J 0 bases, leaving 12 bases between the germline ends. The CDR3 runs to 16 residues. In DNA, the CDR3 is TGTGCCAGCAGCTTAAATCTTGGCGGGAGCACAGATACGCAGTATTTT. Its translation: CASSLNLGGSTDTQYF. Full variable domain (remainder filled in from reference TRBV7-8 and TRBJ2-3): GAGVSQSPRYKVAKRGQDVALRCDPISGHVSLFWYQQALGQGPEFLTYFQNEAQLDKSGLPSDRFFAERPEGSVSTLKIQRTQQEDSAVYLCASSLNLGGSTDTQYFGPGTRLTVL.

V gene TRBV5-1 combines with J gene TRBJ1-2, with 8 bases matching TRBD1. The CDR3 is 14 amino acids. CDR1 and CDR2 (germline): SGHRS, YFSETQ. V lost 2 bases and J lost 7; bases outside the gene matches: 7. The chain's CDR3 is CASSFADRVRGYTF. The CDR3, as DNA: TGCGCCAGCAGCTTCGCGGACAGGGTGCGTGGCTACACCTTC.

The genes are TRBV7-9 and TRBJ1-1; no clear D. Trimming pared 0 bases from V and 10 bases from J, leaving 18 bases between. The CDR3 length is 15 residues. Looked up from germline, CDR1 is SEHNR and CDR2 is FQNEAQ (reference sequence). The DNA for the CDR3 is TGTGCCAGCAGCTTAGCCTTCGGGAGGGTTCGACCAGCTTTCTTT. This sequence encodes CASSLAFGRVRPAFF.

The chain has TRBV9 and TRBJ1-6; 10 nucleotides align to TRBD1. There are 15 residues in the CDR3. Germline assignment: CDR1 SGDLS and CDR2 YYNGEE. With 3 bases clipped from V and 10 bases from J, the junction kept 7 bases outside the gene matches. The CDR3 here is CASSERTGGGSPLHF. The CDR3 DNA reads TGTGCCAGCAGCGAGAGGACAGGGGGAGGCTCACCCCTCCACTTT.

This sequence joins TRBV6-6 and TRBJ2-5; 10 nucleotides agree with TRBD1. The V gene's germline CDR1 is MNHNY and CDR2 SVGAGI (reference sequence). The junction had 6 bases not matched to a gene; V was cut back by 6 bases and J by 2 bases. This CDR3 region has 15 residues. The CDR3 nucleotides read TGTGCCAGCAGACCCCCGGGACAGGGGCAAGAGACCCAGTACTTC. Its translation is CASRPPGQGQETQYF.

This clone has only one observation. The rearrangement links TRBV5-8 to TRBJ1-5; D gene ambiguous. V shed 0 bases and J shed 7 bases, with 11 bases lying between them. The CDR3 is 14 amino acids. CDR1 and CDR2 (germline): SGHTS, YDEGEE. Here the CDR3 DNA reads TGTGCCAGCAGCTTGGCCAACGGGTTCCAGCCCCAGCATTTT. Its protein is CASSLANGFQPQHF. Drawing the rest from reference TRBV5-8 and TRBJ1-5, the complete variable domain is EAGVTQSPTHLIKTRGQQATLRCSPISGHTSVYWYQQALGLGLQFLLWYDEGEERNRGNFPPRFSGRQFPNYSSELNVNALELEDSALYLCASSLANGFQPQHFGDGTRLSIL.

The V call is TRBV27, the J call TRBJ1-6; D may be TRBD1 (5 bases). CDR1 MNHEY and CDR2 SMNVEV come from the germline V gene (reference sequence). Trimming stripped 3 bases from V and 9 bases from J, with 9 bases between. CDR3 length: 13 amino acids. The CDR3 bases are TGTGCCAGCAGTTTTTCAGGGTTTTCACCCCTCCACTTT. It encodes CASSFSGFSPLHF.

V gene TRBV28 combines with J gene TRBJ2-7, with 7 bases matching TRBD1. The CDR3 covers 14 residues. With V trimmed by 3 bases and J by 5 bases, 7 bases remained unmatched. Germline V CDR1 and CDR2: MDHEN, SYDVKM. The CDR3 loop reads CASSFWAGGHEQYF. The CDR3 region has the DNA TGTGCCAGCAGTTTCTGGGCAGGGGGTCACGAGCAGTACTTC. Variable domain in full (rest from reference TRBV28 and TRBJ2-7): DVKVTQSSRYLVKRTGEKVFLECVQDMDHENMFWYRQDPGLGLRLIYFSYDVKMKEKGDIPEGYSVSREKKERFSLILESASTNQTSMYLCASSFWAGGHEQYFGPGTRLTVT.

There are a few counts of this clone. V and J are TRBV7-2 and TRBJ2-5, with 10 bases matching TRBD1. The germline V gene encodes CDR1 SGHTA and CDR2 FQGNSA. CDR3 length equals 18 residues. Losses at the gene ends were 4 bases for V and 1 base for J; bases not matched to a gene: 12. The DNA of the CDR3 is TGTGCCAGCAGCTGGGGCCCGGGACAGGGGAAAATCCAAGAGACCCAGTACTTC. It encodes CASSWGPGQGKIQETQYF.

J is TRBJ2-7 and V is TRBV5-4; tentative D call: TRBD2 (6 bases). Trimming took off 5 bases at V and 1 base at J, with 16 bases between the two ends. The CDR3 sequence is 15 residues long. CDR1 SGHNT and CDR2 YYREEE come from the germline V gene (reference sequence). This chain's CDR3 is CASSNAGSLSYEQYF. For the CDR3, the DNA is TGTGCCAGCAGTAATGCGGGGAGCCTTTCCTACGAGCAGTACTTC.

The chain links TRBV11-2 to TRBJ2-6; 7 positions agree with TRBD1. Losses at the gene ends were 4 bases for V and 0 bases for J; bases not matched to a gene: 3. The CDR3 sequence is 16 residues long. The germline CDR1 and CDR2 sequences are SGHAT and FQNNGV. CDR3 sequence reads: CASSSGQYSGANVLTF. The CDR3 DNA reads as TGTGCCAGCAGCTCGGGACAGTACTCTGGGGCCAACGTCCTGACTTTC.

The V and J genes are TRBV10-1 and TRBJ2-7; TRBD2 agrees at 7 bases. The ends lost 2 bases at V and 3 bases at J; junction bases unmatched: 13. There are 17 residues in the CDR3. The germline V gene has CDR1 WNHNN and CDR2 SYGVQD (reference sequence). In nucleotides, the CDR3 is TGCGCCAGCAGTGAGCGTGTGGCTAGCGGAGGACTCTACGAGCAGTACTTC. Translated, it gives CASSERVASGGLYEQYF.

This clone appeared a few times. This chain uses TRBV7-9 with TRBJ2-7, with 7 bases that match TRBD2. CDR1 and CDR2 (germline): SEHNR, FQNEAQ (reference sequence). This CDR3 has 15 residues. V was pared by 2 bases and J by 3 bases, with 7 bases of the junction left unmatched. This CDR3 is CASSLSASGRYEQYF. Here the CDR3 DNA reads TGTGCCAGCAGCTTATCAGCTAGCGGCCGCTACGAGCAGTACTTC.

The chain recombines TRBV7-9 with TRBJ1-3, with 7 positions matching TRBD1. This CDR3 contains 16 residues. V lost 4 bases to trimming and J lost 1 base; unmatched junction nucleotides: 7. The germline gives CDR1 SEHNR, CDR2 FQNEAQ (reference sequence). CDR3 amino acids: CASSSFGTASGNTIYF. The CDR3, as DNA: TGTGCCAGCAGCTCCTTCGGGACAGCTTCTGGAAACACCATATATTTT.

The V and J genes are TRBV6-5 and TRBJ1-2; D not resolved. Trimming pared 7 bases from V and 3 bases from J, leaving 15 bases between. Germline V gene sequence: CDR1 MNHEY, CDR2 SVGAGI. CDR3 length equals 14 residues. The DNA for the CDR3 is TGTGCCAGCACGGTTGGGAGGGTGGACTATGGCTACACCTTC. Translation gives CASTVGRVDYGYTF.

CDR3 bases: TGTGCCAGCAGTTTAGACGGACAACTATACAATGAGCAGTTCTTC. Translated: CASSLDGQLYNEQFF. V usage is TRBV27 and J usage is TRBJ2-1; D perhaps matches TRBD1 (5 bases). Deletions cut 2 bases from V and 4 bases from J, with 12 bases between. Germline lookup yields CDR1 MNHEY and CDR2 SMNVEV (reference sequence). The CDR3 spans 15 residues.